This entry describes one T cell receptor beta chain. Antigen unknown. The data belong to a study of cytomegalovirus exposure and HLA in healthy donors. A multiplex PCR was run with 60 Vbeta primers and 13 Jbeta primers. TCRdb keeps only in-frame clones here, not all; method: immunoSEQ multiplex PCR. The data contain 150,000 or so clones, about 84% of them singletons. Study-wide results and caveats: Sequencing probably produced one cluster of sequence variants that were highly shared. Later findings reportedly placed an Asian-associated ancestry cluster below the 666-donor mean for N-insertions. Researchers counted around 180 TCR beta chains as cytomegalovirus-associated.

Donors were nominally healthy when sampled, though unrecorded immune exposures were likely. The CDR3 is 16 residues long. The V gene's germline CDR1 is ENHRY and CDR2 SYGVKD. The junction had 10 bases not matched to a gene; V was cut back by 6 bases and J by 1 base. This clonotype was obtained from a man aged 45-65 years in good health and CMV-seropositive. J is TRBJ1-1 and V is TRBV10-3; 8 bases are shared with TRBD1. Sample: PBMCs. The DNA of the CDR3 is TGTGCCATCAGCCCCGGACAGGGCACTACGAACACTGAAGCTTTCTTT. Protein: CAISPGQGTTNTEAFF.